This TCR beta chain was sequenced for a study of blood T cell repertoires in COVID-19. Study-level background: T cells, B-cell-depleted T cells, or PBMCs supplied cDNA or gDNA.

Repertoires were generated with immunoSEQ multiplex PCR, while TCRdb's copy carries only in-frame clones and drops some. The sample includes 170,000 or so clones, roughly 78% of them seen just once. Germline lookup yields CDR1 MNHNS and CDR2 SASEGT. The junction had 6 bases not matched to a gene; V was cut back by 3 bases and J by 2 bases. This CDR3 has 17 amino acids. The chain combines TRBV6-1 with TRBJ1-4; 10 nucleotides match TRBD1. Sequenced input: peripheral blood. This receptor was identified in a man aged 70 or older with active or convalescent COVID-19. CDR3 sequence reads: CASSDPTGGETNEKLFF. The CDR3 nucleotides are TGTGCCAGCAGTGACCCGACAGGGGGCGAGACTAATGAAAAACTGTTTTTT.